The 20 T cell receptor beta chains given below trace back to one sample, sequenced in a study of blood T cell repertoires in COVID-19. Produced via immunoSEQ multiplex PCR; TCRdb's table is partial and in-frame only. The sample consists of about 160,000 clones, 65% to 90% of them appearing once. Sequencing was carried out using peripheral blood. The receptor set was obtained from a woman aged 40-49 years with COVID-19, enrolled during active disease.

The sample holds a few counts of this clone. The V gene is TRBV24-1, the J gene TRBJ1-5; 8 bases map to TRBD1. V shed 8 bases, J shed 15 bases, and the junction held 11 bases outside the gene matches. The CDR3 has 12 residues. Per the germline V gene, CDR1 is KGHDR and CDR2 is SFDVKD. The CDR3, as DNA: TGTGCCACCACACGGCCAGGGACAGGAGGGCATTTT. Protein: CATTRPGTGGHF.

This chain uses TRBV23-1 with TRBJ2-4; TRBD1 is a possible D gene (6 bases). TRBV23-1 is noted as an ORF with a role that remains uncertain. The CDR3 covers 19 residues. V lost 2 bases and J 2 bases, leaving 22 bases between the germline ends. This chain's CDR3 is CASSQPPGQTTGSKNIQYF. For the CDR3, the DNA is TGCGCCAGCAGTCAACCCCCCGGACAGACCACCGGATCCAAAAACATTCAGTACTTC.

Concerning this clone itself: Given the absence of the conserved phenylalanine or tryptophan at the CDR3 end, a read error is likely. The DNA is omitted, as the CDR3 cannot be located on it reliably, and the CDR3 follows TCRdb's listing. The V gene is TRBV5-5, the J gene TRBJ1-2; TRBD1, the D gene given by the table, was not confirmed from the DNA. Counting both end residues, the CDR3 totals 14 amino acids. From germline, CDR1 is SGHKS and CDR2 YYEKEE (reference sequence). The CDR3 is CASSLALGQAAGVL.

The chain employs TRBV7-6 and TRBJ2-2; 8 bases are shared with TRBD1. This CDR3 has 14 residues. Germline CDR1 is SGHVS and CDR2 is FNYEAQ. Trimming at V came to 7 bases and at J to 10 bases, leaving 11 bases not matched to a gene. The CDR3 region is CASNLKQGGEELFF. The CDR3 region has the DNA TGTGCCAGCAACCTGAAACAGGGGGGAGAGGAGCTGTTTTTT. Combining the CDR3 with reference TRBV7-6 and TRBJ2-2 gives the whole variable domain GAGVSQSPRYKVTKRGQDVALRCDPISGHVSLYWYRQALGQGPEFLTYFNYEAQQDKSGLPNDRFSAERPEGSISTLTIQRTEQRDSAMYRCASNLKQGGEELFFGEGSRLTVL.

CDR3: CASSFPRGRKNTEAFF. In DNA form, the CDR3 reads TGTGCCAGCAGTTTCCCCAGGGGCAGGAAGAACACTGAAGCTTTCTTT. The chain joins TRBV27 to TRBJ1-1; possibly TRBD1 for D (6 bases). This CDR3 region has 16 residues. Germline loops: CDR1 MNHEY, CDR2 SMNVEV (reference sequence). V lost 3 bases and J 1 base, leaving 15 bases between the germline ends.

The rearrangement joins TRBV10-2 to TRBJ2-7, with no clear D. CDR1 and CDR2 from the germline V gene are WSHSY and SAAADI. Trimming pared 4 bases from V and 0 bases from J, leaving 7 bases between. This CDR3 region has 13 residues. The CDR3 DNA follows: TGCGCCAGCAGTGTTGGAGCCTCCTACGAGCAGTACTTC. Amino acid sequence: CASSVGASYEQYF.

V is TRBV7-2 and J is TRBJ2-7, with D tentatively TRBD2 (7 bases). Trimming removed 5 bases at V and 2 bases at J, with 22 bases between. Germline V gene sequence: CDR1 SGHTA, CDR2 FQGNSA. CDR3 length equals 17 residues. DNA of the CDR3: TGTGCCAGCAGCCCGAGGAAGGGGGGGCCCAAGACCTACGAGCAGTACTTC. It codes for CASSPRKGGPKTYEQYF. Drawing the rest from reference TRBV7-2 and TRBJ2-7, the complete variable domain is GAGVSQSPSNKVTEKGKDVELRCDPISGHTALYWYRQSLGQGLEFLIYFQGNSAPDKSGLPSDRFSAERTGGSVSTLTIQRTQQEDSAVYLCASSPRKGGPKTYEQYFGPGTRLTVT.

The table lists this clone with a few counts. This rearrangement joins TRBV27 to TRBJ2-7, with 7 bases lining up with TRBD2. Germline trimming cut 5 bases from V and 0 bases from J; bases unmatched to any gene: 13. The germline V gene encodes CDR1 MNHEY and CDR2 SMNVEV (reference sequence). The CDR3 is 17 amino acids. The CDR3 DNA is TGTGCCAGCAGTAGAGGTCCTTCTAGCGGTACCTCCTACGAGCAGTACTTC. It specifies CASSRGPSSGTSYEQYF.

The V and J genes are TRBV2 and TRBJ2-1, with TRBD2 as a possible D gene (7 bases). Germline values: CDR1 SNHLY, CDR2 FYNNEI. The CDR3 sequence is 15 residues long. The V end lost 7 bases, the J end lost 5 bases, and 18 bases lay between the germline ends. The CDR3 DNA sequence: TGTGCCAGCACCAAAGGGGGGGGGCGTAACAATGAGCAGTTCTTC. Residues: CASTKGGGRNNEQFF.

This clone was counted once. This chain links TRBV6-5 with TRBJ1-4; no reliable D call. The CDR3 has 13 residues. Looked up from germline, CDR1 is MNHEY and CDR2 is SVGAGI. The V end lost 6 bases, the J end lost 7 bases, and 12 bases lay between the germline ends. The CDR3 loop is CASRDSPGEKLFF. The DNA of the CDR3 is TGTGCCAGCAGAGACTCACCGGGTGAAAAACTGTTTTTT.

The gene calls are TRBV9 and TRBJ1-1; TRBD1 is a possible D gene (5 bases). Deletions cut 3 bases from V and 1 base from J, with 10 bases between. This CDR3 contains 14 residues. CDR1 is SGDLS, CDR2 YYNGEE, per germline. Here the CDR3 DNA reads TGTGCCAGCAGCGCCCGAACAGGGAACACTGAAGCTTTCTTT. Protein sequence: CASSARTGNTEAFF.

The chain joins TRBV12-5 to TRBJ1-2; 7 bases align to TRBD1. J gave up 4 bases and V 6 bases, and 8 bases lay outside the gene matches. The CDR3 length is 14 residues. Germline-derived CDR1 and CDR2 are LGHNT and FRNRAP. CDR3 region: CASGSSTGVYGYTF. The CDR3 DNA reads TGTGCTAGTGGCTCATCTACAGGGGTCTATGGCTACACCTTC.

The genes are TRBV3-1 (or the pseudogene TRBV3-2) and TRBJ2-7, with 8 nucleotides matching TRBD1. The CDR3 length is 14 residues. Germline V CDR1 and CDR2: LGHDT, YNNKEL (reference sequence). Germline trimming cut 4 bases from V and 2 bases from J; bases unmatched to any gene: 4. This CDR3 is CASSPGDRPYEQYV. CDR3 sequence (DNA): TGTGCCAGCAGCCCTGGGGACAGGCCCTACGAGCAGTACGTC.

The chain carries TRBV6-5 and TRBJ2-3; 8 bases fit TRBD2. The CDR3 length is 15 residues. CDR1 MNHEY and CDR2 SVGAGI come from the germline V gene. J gave up 0 bases and V 5 bases, and 4 bases lay outside the gene matches. The CDR3 DNA reads as TGTGCCAGCAGTACCCTAGCGGGCAGCACAGATACGCAGTATTTT. It translates to CASSTLAGSTDTQYF.

The chain recombines TRBV10-3 with TRBJ2-3; a possible D gene is TRBD2 (6 bases). The length of the CDR3 is 17 residues. CDR1 and CDR2 (germline): ENHRY, SYGVKD. The ends were cut back, 0 bases at V and 1 base at J, with 14 bases in the middle. CDR3 residues: CAISESIAGWGTDTQYF. CDR3 sequence (DNA): TGTGCCATCAGTGAGTCGATTGCGGGATGGGGCACAGATACGCAGTATTTT.

V gene TRBV30 combines with J gene TRBJ2-5, with D possibly TRBD1 on 5 matching bases. V was trimmed by 0 bases and J by 4 bases, leaving 9 bases between them. The CDR3 has 13 amino acids. CDR1 GTSNPN and CDR2 SVGIG come from the germline V gene (reference sequence). CDR3 bases: TGTGCCTGGAGTGTATTTAGGGGAGAGACCCAGTACTTC. Its translation: CAWSVFRGETQYF. Full variable domain (rest looked up from reference TRBV30 and TRBJ2-5): SQTIHQWPATLVQPVGSPLSLECTVEGTSNPNLYWYRQAAGRGLQLLFYSVGIGQISSEVPQNLSASRPQDRQFILSSKKLLLSDSGFYLCAWSVFRGETQYFGPGTRLLVL.

The chain combines TRBV19 with TRBJ1-1; possibly TRBD1 for D (6 bases). Per the germline V gene, CDR1 is LNHDA and CDR2 is SQIVND (reference sequence). Trimming left V 6 bases short and J 2 bases short, with 10 bases between. CDR3 size: 13 residues. CDR3 protein: CASRDRINTEAFF. Here the CDR3 DNA reads TGTGCCAGTAGGGACAGAATTAACACTGAAGCTTTCTTT.

This clone was seen a single time. V usage is TRBV7-9 and J usage is TRBJ1-1, with D tentatively TRBD1 (5 bases). Germline CDR1 and CDR2: SEHNR and FQNEAQ (reference sequence). V was trimmed by 1 base and J by 4 bases, leaving 19 bases between them. CDR3 length: 17 residues. CDR3 amino acids: CASSLEVGQGWGTEAFF. In nucleotides, the CDR3 is TGTGCCAGCAGCTTAGAAGTGGGGCAGGGTTGGGGCACTGAAGCTTTCTTT.

The CDR3 spells CASSLSSGISGDTQYF. CDR3 DNA sequence: TGTGCCAGCAGCTTATCTAGCGGGATTTCAGGAGATACGCAGTATTTT. The genes are TRBV7-9 and TRBJ2-3; 9 bases are shared with TRBD2. Per the germline V gene, CDR1 is SEHNR and CDR2 is FQNEAQ (reference sequence). CDR3 length equals 16 residues. V shed 2 bases and J 5 bases; nucleotides not matched to a gene: 8.

This chain uses TRBV21-1 with TRBJ1-3; the table's D gene call, TRBD1, was not cross checked with the DNA. TRBV21-1 is given as a pseudogene. The length of the CDR3 is 15 residues. Here the CDR3 DNA reads TGTGCCAGCAGCGCACGGACAGGGGCTGGAAACACCATATATTTT. The encoded protein is CASSARTGAGNTIYF.